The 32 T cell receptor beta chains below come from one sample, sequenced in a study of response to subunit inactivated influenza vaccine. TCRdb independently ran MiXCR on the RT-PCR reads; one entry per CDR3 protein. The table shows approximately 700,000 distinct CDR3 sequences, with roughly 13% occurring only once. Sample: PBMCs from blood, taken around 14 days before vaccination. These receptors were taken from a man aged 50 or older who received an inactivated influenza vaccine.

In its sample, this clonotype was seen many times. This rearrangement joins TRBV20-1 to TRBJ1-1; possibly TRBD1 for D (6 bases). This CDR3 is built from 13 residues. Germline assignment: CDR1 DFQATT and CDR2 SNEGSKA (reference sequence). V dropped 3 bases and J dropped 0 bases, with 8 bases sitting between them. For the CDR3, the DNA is TGCAGTGCTAGCGGACAGATGAACACTGAAGCTTTCTTT. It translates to CSASGQMNTEAFF.

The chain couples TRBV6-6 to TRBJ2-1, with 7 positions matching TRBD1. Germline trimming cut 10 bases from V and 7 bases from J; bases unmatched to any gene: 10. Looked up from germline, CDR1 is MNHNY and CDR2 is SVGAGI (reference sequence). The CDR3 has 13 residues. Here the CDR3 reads CAILPPTGNEQFF. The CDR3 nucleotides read TGTGCCATCTTACCCCCGACAGGGAATGAGCAGTTCTTC.

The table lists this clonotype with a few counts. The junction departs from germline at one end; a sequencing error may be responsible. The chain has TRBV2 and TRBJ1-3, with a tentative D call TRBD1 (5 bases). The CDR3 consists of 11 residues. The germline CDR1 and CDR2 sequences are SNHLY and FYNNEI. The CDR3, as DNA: TGTGCCAGCAGAGTCGGGACTCGGACTCTTTTT. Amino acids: CASRVGTRTLF.

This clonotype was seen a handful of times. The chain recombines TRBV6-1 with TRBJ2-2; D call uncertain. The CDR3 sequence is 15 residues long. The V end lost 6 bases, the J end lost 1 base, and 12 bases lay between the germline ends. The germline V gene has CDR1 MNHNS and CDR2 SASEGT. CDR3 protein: CASSKTRQNTGELFF. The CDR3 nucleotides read TGTGCCAGCAGCAAGACTCGACAGAACACCGGGGAGCTGTTTTTT.

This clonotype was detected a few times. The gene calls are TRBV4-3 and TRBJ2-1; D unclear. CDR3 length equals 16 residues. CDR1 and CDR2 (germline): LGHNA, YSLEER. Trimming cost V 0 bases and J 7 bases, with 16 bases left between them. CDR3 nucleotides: TGCGCCAGCAGCCAAGAACCTGGGTACTTAGTGAATGAGCAGTTCTTC. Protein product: CASSQEPGYLVNEQFF.

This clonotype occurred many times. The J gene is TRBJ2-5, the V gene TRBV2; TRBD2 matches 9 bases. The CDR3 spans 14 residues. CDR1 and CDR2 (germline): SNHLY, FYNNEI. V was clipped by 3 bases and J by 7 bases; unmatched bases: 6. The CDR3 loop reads CASSDGLARGTQYF. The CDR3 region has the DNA TGTGCCAGCAGTGACGGACTAGCGAGGGGGACCCAGTACTTC.

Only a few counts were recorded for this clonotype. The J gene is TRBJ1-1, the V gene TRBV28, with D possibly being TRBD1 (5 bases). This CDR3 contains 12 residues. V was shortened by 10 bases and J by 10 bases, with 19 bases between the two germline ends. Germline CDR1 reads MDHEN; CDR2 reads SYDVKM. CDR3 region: CATSQVPAGAFF. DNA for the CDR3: TGTGCCACCTCACAGGTTCCCGCAGGAGCTTTCTTT.

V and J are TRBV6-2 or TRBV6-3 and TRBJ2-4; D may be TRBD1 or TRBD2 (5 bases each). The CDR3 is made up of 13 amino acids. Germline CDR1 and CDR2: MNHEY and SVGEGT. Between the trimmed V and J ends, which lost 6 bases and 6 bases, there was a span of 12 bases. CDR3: CASRPTGPNIQYF. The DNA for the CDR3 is TGTGCCAGCAGGCCGACGGGGCCAAACATTCAGTACTTC.

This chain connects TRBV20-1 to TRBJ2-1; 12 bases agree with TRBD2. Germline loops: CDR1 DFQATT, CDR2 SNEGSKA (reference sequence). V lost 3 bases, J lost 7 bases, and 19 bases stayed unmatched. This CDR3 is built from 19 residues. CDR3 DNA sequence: TGCAGTGCTAGCAAACGAAGAAAAACGACTAGCGGGAGACGGAATGAGCAGTTCTTC. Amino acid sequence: CSASKRRKTTSGRRNEQFF.

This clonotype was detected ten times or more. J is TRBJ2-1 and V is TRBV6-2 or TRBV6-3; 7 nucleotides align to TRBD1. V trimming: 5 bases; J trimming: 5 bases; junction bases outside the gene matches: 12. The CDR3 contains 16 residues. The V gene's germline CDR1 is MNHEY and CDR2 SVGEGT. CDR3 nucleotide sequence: TGTGCCAGCAGTATATCGGGGACAGCTACTAACAATGAGCAGTTCTTC. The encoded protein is CASSISGTATNNEQFF.

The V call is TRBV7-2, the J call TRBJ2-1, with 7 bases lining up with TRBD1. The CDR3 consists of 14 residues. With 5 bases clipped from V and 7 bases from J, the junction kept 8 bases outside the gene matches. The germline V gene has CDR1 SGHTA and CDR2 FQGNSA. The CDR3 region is CASSQDRVWNEQFF. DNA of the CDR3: TGTGCCAGCAGCCAAGACAGGGTCTGGAATGAGCAGTTCTTC. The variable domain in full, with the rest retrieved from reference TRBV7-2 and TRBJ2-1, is GAGVSQSPSNKVTEKGKDVELRCDPISGHTALYWYRQSLGQGLEFLIYFQGNSAPDKSGLPSDRFSAERTGGSVSTLTIQRTQQEDSAVYLCASSQDRVWNEQFFGPGTRLTVL.

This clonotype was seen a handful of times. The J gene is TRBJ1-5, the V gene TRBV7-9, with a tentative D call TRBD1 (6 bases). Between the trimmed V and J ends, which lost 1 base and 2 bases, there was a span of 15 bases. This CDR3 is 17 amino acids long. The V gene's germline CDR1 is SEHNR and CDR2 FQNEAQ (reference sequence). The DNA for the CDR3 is TGTGCCAGCAGCTTAGAAAGGGGACATAGGGGCAATCAGCCCCAGCATTTT. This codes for CASSLERGHRGNQPQHF.

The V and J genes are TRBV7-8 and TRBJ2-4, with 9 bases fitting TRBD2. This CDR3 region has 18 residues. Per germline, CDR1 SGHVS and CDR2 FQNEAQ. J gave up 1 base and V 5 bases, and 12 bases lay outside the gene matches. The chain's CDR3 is CASSTAPGTSKAKNIQYF. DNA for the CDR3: TGTGCCAGCAGCACAGCCCCCGGGACTAGCAAGGCCAAAAACATTCAGTACTTC.

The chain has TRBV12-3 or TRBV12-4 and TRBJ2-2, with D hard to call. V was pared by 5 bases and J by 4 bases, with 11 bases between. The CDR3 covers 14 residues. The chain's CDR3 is CASSPGVVTGELFF. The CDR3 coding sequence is TGTGCCAGCAGTCCAGGCGTGGTCACCGGGGAGCTGTTTTTT.

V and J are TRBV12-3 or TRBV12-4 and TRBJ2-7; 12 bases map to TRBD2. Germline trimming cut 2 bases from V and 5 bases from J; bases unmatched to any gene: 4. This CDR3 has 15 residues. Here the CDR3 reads CASSLHLAGGHEQYF. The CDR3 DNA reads TGTGCCAGCAGTTTACATCTAGCGGGAGGGCACGAGCAGTACTTC.

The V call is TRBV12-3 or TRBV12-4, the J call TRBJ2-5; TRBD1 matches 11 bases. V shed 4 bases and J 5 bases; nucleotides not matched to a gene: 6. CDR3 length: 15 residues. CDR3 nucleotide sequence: TGTGCCAGCAGTTCCGGGACAGGGGGGGATGAGACCCAGTACTTC. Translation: CASSSGTGGDETQYF.

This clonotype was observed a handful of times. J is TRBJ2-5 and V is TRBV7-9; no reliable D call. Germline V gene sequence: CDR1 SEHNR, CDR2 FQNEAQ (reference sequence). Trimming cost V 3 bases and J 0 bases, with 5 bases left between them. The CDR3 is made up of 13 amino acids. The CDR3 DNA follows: TGTGCCAGCAGCTTTAATTACCAAGAGACCCAGTACTTC. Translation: CASSFNYQETQYF. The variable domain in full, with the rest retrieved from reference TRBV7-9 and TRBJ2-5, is DTGVSQNPRHKITKRGQNVTFRCDPISEHNRLYWYRQTLGQGPEFLTYFQNEAQLEKSRLLSDRFSAERPKGSFSTLEIQRTEQGDSAMYLCASSFNYQETQYFGPGTRLLVL.

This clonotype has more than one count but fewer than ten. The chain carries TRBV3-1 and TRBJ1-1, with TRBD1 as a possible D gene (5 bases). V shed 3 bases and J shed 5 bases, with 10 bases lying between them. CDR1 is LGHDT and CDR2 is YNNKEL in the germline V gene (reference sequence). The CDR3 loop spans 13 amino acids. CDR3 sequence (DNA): TGTGCCAGCAGCCAGTTCGGGGGTACTGAAGCTTTCTTT. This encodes CASSQFGGTEAFF.

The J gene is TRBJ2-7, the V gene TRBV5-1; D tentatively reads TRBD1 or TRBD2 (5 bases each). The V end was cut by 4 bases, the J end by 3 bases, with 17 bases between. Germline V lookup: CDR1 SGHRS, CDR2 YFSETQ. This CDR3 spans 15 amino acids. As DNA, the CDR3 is TGCGCCAGCAGCCCGACGGGGCCACCCGACTACGAGCAGTACTTC. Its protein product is CASSPTGPPDYEQYF.

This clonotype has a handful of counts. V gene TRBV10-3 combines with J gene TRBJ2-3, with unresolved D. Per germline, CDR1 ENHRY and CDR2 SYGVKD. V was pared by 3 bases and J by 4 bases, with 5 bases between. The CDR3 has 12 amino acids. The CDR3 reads CAISDEADTQYF. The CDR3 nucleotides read TGTGCCATCAGTGATGAGGCAGATACGCAGTATTTT.

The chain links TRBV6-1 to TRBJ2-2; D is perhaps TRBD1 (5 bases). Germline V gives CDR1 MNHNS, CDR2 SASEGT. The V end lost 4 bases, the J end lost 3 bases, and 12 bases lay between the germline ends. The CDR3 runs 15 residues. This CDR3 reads CASSVSGLYTGELFF. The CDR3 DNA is TGTGCCAGCAGTGTGTCAGGGCTCTACACCGGGGAGCTGTTTTTT.

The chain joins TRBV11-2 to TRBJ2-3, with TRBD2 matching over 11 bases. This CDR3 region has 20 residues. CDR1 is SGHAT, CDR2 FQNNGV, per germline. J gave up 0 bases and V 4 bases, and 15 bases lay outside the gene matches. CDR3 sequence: CASSSLGQETSGASTDTQYF. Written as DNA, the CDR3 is TGTGCCAGCAGCTCCCTGGGACAGGAGACTAGCGGGGCGAGCACAGATACGCAGTATTTT. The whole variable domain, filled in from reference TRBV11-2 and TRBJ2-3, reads EAGVAQSPRYKIIEKRQSVAFWCNPISGHATLYWYQQILGQGPKLLIQFQNNGVVDDSQLPKDRFSAERLKGVDSTLKIQPAKLEDSAVYLCASSSLGQETSGASTDTQYFGPGTRLTVL.

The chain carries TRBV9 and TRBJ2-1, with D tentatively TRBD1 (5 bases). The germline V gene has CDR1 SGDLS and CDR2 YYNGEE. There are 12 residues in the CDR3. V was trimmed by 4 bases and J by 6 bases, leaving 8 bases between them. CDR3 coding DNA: TGTGCCAGCAGCAGGGGCTTCAATGAGCAGTTCTTC. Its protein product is CASSRGFNEQFF.

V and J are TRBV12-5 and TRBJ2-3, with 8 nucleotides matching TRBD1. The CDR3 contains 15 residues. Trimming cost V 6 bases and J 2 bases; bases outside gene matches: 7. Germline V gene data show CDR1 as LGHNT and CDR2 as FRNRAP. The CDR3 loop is CASGEGQAITDTQYF. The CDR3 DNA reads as TGTGCTAGTGGAGAGGGACAGGCGATCACAGATACGCAGTATTTT.

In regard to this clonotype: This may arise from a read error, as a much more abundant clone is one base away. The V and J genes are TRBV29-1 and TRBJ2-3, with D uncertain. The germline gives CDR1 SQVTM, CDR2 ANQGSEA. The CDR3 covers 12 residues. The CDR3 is CSVQVQGDTLYF. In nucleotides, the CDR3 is TGCAGCGTGCAGGTTCAAGGAGATACGCTGTATTTT.

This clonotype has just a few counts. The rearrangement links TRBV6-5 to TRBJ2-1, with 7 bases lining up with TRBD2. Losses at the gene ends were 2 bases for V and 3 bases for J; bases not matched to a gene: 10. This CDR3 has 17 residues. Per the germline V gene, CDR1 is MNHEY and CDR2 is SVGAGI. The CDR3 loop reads CASSYDPSGSRYNEQFF. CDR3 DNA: TGTGCCAGCAGTTACGATCCTAGCGGTAGTCGCTACAATGAGCAGTTCTTC.

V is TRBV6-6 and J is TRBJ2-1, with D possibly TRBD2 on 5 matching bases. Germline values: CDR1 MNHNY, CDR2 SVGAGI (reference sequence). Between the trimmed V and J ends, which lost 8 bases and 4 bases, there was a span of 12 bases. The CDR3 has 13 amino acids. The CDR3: CASGLRKYNEQFF. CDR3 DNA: TGTGCCAGCGGACTCCGGAAATACAATGAGCAGTTCTTC.

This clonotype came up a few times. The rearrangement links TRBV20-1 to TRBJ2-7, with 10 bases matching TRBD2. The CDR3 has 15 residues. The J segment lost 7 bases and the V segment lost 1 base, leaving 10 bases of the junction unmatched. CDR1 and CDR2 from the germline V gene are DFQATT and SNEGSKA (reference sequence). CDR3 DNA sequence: TGCAGTGCTAGAGCAGCGGGAGGGCCCCCCTGGGAGCAGTACTTC. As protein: CSARAAGGPPWEQYF.

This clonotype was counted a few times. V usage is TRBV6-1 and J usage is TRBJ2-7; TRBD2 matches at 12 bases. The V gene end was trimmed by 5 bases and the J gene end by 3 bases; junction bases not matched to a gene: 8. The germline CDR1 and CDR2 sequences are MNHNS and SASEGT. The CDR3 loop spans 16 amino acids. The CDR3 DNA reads TGTGCCAGCAGTCTGCTAGCGGGAGGGCCTAACTACGAGCAGTACTTC. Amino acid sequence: CASSLLAGGPNYEQYF.

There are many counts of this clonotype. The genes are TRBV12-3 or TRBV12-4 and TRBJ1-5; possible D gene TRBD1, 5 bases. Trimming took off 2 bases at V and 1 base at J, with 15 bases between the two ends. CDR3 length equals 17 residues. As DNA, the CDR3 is TGTGCCAGCAGTTTAAAGGGGCGGGGGGTGAGCAATCAGCCCCAGCATTTT. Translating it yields CASSLKGRGVSNQPQHF.

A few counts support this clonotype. The CDR3 bases are TGTGCCAGCAGCGCGGGACTAGCGGGAGGGACGAACACCGGGGAGCTGTTTTTT. It translates to CASSAGLAGGTNTGELFF. The chain links TRBV7-3 to TRBJ2-2, with 16 bases matching TRBD2. The ends lost 5 bases at V and 0 bases at J; junction bases unmatched: 3. Germline V gives CDR1 SGHTA, CDR2 FQGTGA. This CDR3 has 18 residues. The full variable domain, with the rest looked up from reference TRBV7-3 and TRBJ2-2, is GAGVSQTPSNKVTEKGKYVELRCDPISGHTALYWYRQSLGQGPEFLIYFQGTGAADDSGLPNDRFFAVRPEGSVSTLKIQRTERGDSAVYLCASSAGLAGGTNTGELFFGEGSRLTVL.

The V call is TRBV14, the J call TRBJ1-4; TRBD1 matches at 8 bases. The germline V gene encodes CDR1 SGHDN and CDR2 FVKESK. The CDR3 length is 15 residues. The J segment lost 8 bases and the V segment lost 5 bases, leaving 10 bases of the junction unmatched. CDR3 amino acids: CASSTQGAKREKLFF. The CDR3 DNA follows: TGTGCCAGCAGCACCCAGGGGGCGAAACGAGAAAAACTGTTTTTT.